This TCR beta chain was documented in a study of cytomegalovirus exposure and HLA in healthy donors (dated by TCRdb to about 2017). As for the study more broadly: An earlier analysis of approximately 600 of the donors reported approximately 300 Gb of sequence data and about 100 million unique TCR beta sequences from roughly 200 million T cells. Approximately 300 gigabases of sequencing data and approximately 92 million unique TCR sequences made up an early release that covered over 550 HLA-typed donors. The genetic ancestry cluster associated with self-reported Caucasian donors included approximately 85% of the roughly 380 genotyped donors. The study was designed to test whether signatures of past pathogen exposure could be identified by cataloging public T cell receptors. The T cell repertoires of 666 subjects were profiled by immunosequencing and related to cytomegalovirus serostatus. Besides the first cohort of around 700 subjects, a separate validation cohort made up of about 120 different subjects was used. To predict cytomegalovirus infection status, the study brought together high-throughput TCR immunosequencing, statistical association of individual TCRs with disease status, and machine learning. A later analysis re-analyzed previously published TCR beta repertoires from 500 to 700 donors and added high-resolution HLA genotyping to study TCR occurrence patterns. The later analysis used no new phenotypic data to find candidate immune exposures, relying instead on TCR beta sequences and their occurrence across donors. To decide whether each TCR beta V gene segment behaved as functional or pseudogenic, an earlier analysis of approximately 620 of the donors relied on high-throughput TCR beta sequencing. Donor age, sex, ethnicity and CMV serostatus were collected together with the repertoire data. A later genetic analysis used genome-wide SNP genotypes for about 60% of the 666 donors, treating that subset as a discovery cohort. All discovery cohort repertoires had been generated on a single sequencing platform. HLA typing included class I and class II loci at four-digit resolution. The number of typed donors differed by locus: about 620-640 for A, B, C, DRB1 and DQB1; 522 for DQA1; around 580 for DPA1; and 400 to 480 for DPB1. Roughly 5 DR-DQ haplotypes were treated as single units for association and clustering because of strong linkage in the cohort. On average, 235,054 unique TCR beta nucleotide sequences were sequenced per donor among 398 genotyped donors of the cohort, with roughly 18% of those sequences being non-productive. Study-wide findings and limitations: A later analysis found that HLA-associated TCR beta chains were more clonally expanded and had lower generation probabilities than equally common non-associated chains. Linkage disequilibrium might explain the correlated functional status among segregating V segments, but an unknown experimental factor could not be ruled out. Three of the identified cytomegalovirus-associated TCR beta chains were confirmed in vitro to be specific for cytomegalovirus antigens. Presence/absence analyses assumed roughly uniform sequencing depth across donors, an assumption that may not hold. In an earlier analysis of more than 450 of the donors, most TCR beta V segments were observed in productive rearrangements about 87% or about 30% of the time, broadly matching IMGT annotations. Because the 87-base-pair reads could not distinguish some IMGT-functional V segments, including TRBV6-2 and TRBV6-3, those segments were excluded. A cluster of highly shared sequence variants was judged likely to represent a technical artifact of the sequencing pipeline. A further reported finding was that TCR beta sequences accurately predicted the HLA-A and HLA-B alleles for most subjects in the first cohort. Cytomegalovirus status was reported to be diagnosed by the classifier with high specificity and sensitivity in both the original and validation cohorts. According to the authors, the approach could potentially be generalized to other disease states and immunological phenotypes. CMV serostatus was the only immune exposure information available for the cohort. According to a later analysis, parvovirus B19, influenza, CMV and Epstein-Barr virus appeared linked to several top co-occurrence clusters. While some public TCRs were present in many individuals, most TCR sequences turned up only very rarely across donors. Specific HLA alleles were associated with 16,951 TCR beta sequences at a false discovery rate of 0.05 in a later analysis. When HLA alleles, especially DR and DQ, strongly co-occurred, attributing TCR associations to individual alleles was difficult. In this cohort, only TCR beta chains were sequenced, and detectable features were limited by the absence of alpha or paired-chain data. In a later analysis, TCR association rates were found to vary across HLA loci, with the most associated TCRs seen for DRB1 alleles and the fewest for HLA-C alleles. In a later genetic analysis, fewer N-insertions in productive TCRs were reported among donors in an Asian-associated ancestry cluster than the approximately 670-donor mean. Some 15 rarely observed V segments, including chromosome 9 orphons, were excluded from the earlier analysis of several hundred of the donors because counts were too low. According to a later analysis, most CMV-associated TCR beta chains appeared to be HLA-restricted, and the HLA associations seemed to be driven largely by CMV exposure. V-gene and J-gene trimming of TCR beta chains was associated with a missense DCLRE1C variant in a later genetic analysis, and the association was replicated in an independent cohort. A total of 164 TCR beta chains were listed by the study as associated with cytomegalovirus. Because some donors lacked HLA typing at each locus, the association tests relied only on the typed subset.

The V end gives up 4 bases and the J end 0 bases, leaving 11 bases in the junction not matched to a gene. The germline V gene provides CDR1 SGHRS and CDR2 YFSETQ. The CDR3 numbers 18 residues from cysteine through phenylalanine. This entry keeps only the CDR3 DNA: 54 bases, framed from base 1. Library preparation was by the immunoSEQ multiplex PCR assay. For the multiplex PCR, a mixture combining 60 forward primers for TCR Vbeta segments and 13 reverse primers for TCR Jbeta segments was used. Amplification of the CDR3 region of rearranged TCR beta genes was performed with a multiplex PCR assay on genomic DNA. Amplified TCR beta libraries were sequenced as 87-base-pair reads on the Illumina HiSeq System. The authors' analysis ran thus. A later analysis counted about 80 million unique TCR beta chains across the 550 to 750 repertoires, and 10 million to 12 million of these chains were shared by at least two donors. Raw reads were error-corrected and collapsed into unique sequences with a nearest-neighbor algorithm that merged closely related sequences to remove PCR and sequencing errors. V, D and J gene segments were assigned by aligning CDR3 sequences to IMGT reference sequences. For a sequence to be retained, a match of at least six nucleotides to both a V gene segment and a J gene segment was required. A rearrangement was called productive if the CDR3 had no stop codons and remained in frame with V and J, and every other rearrangement was called non-productive. CDR3 was defined by IMGT convention, running from the second conserved V-encoded cysteine to the conserved J-encoded phenylalanine. The earlier analysis of about 570 of the donors excluded any sequence lacking an unambiguous match to a single V gene segment. An earlier analysis of 587 of the donors called V segments functional above 56.7% productive rearrangements and segregating when the between-donor standard deviation exceeded 5%. A statistical classification framework was built for diagnosing cytomegalovirus status from the catalog of TCR beta chain sequences. A later analysis assigned V and J genes by comparing TCR nucleotide sequences with IMGT/GENE-DB human TR gene sequences. A later analysis assigned CDR3 sequences and most-parsimonious VDJ recombination scenarios with the TCRdist pipeline. In a later analysis, each TCR beta chain was defined by its CDR3 amino acid sequence together with its V-gene family, and reads without a unique V-gene family were excluded. A later analysis removed 592 highly shared, low-generation-probability nucleotide sequences to deal with suspected cross-contamination and a sequencing artifact. For each public chain, a later analysis derived a clonal expansion index from normalized ranks of inferred template counts within each repertoire. In a later analysis, generation probabilities were computed using a VDJ recombination model fitted to out-of-frame rearrangements, and the results were checked against IGoR. In a later analysis, TCR-TCR, TCR-HLA and TCR-CMV co-occurrence was scored with hypergeometric tests, and a repertoire-size bias correction was applied to TCR pairs. False discovery rates were estimated in a later analysis by permuting HLA or CMV assignments 20 times. In a later analysis, co-occurring TCRs were grouped using DBSCAN, and TCRdist sequence similarity was added for clustering within HLA-allele-positive subsets. Repertoires with fewer than 30,000 or more than 120,000 public chains were left out of co-occurrence clustering, as were five repertoires with anomalous nucleotide sharing. Entries here come from immuneACCESS through TCRdb and include only in-frame sequences with V and J called. Some clones fail to appear in such tables; in the studies checked, an unresolved V gene covers under half of the shortfall, and the cause of the remainder is unknown. The DNA was the basis for D and trimming; V, J and clone size are from that table. This sample gives 160,000 or so clones in total; over 80% of them show up just once. The top ten clones comprise less than 2% of the sample.

The cohort consisted of some 730 healthy bone marrow donors. Cohort members were all nominally healthy when sampled, although unrecorded immune exposures were likely present. The donor was CMV seronegative and was included in the group of 352 seronegative cohort members. Each donor provided a peripheral blood sample, and peripheral blood mononuclear cells were used for TCR beta sequencing. Genomic DNA was extracted from the blood cell samples with the Qiagen DNeasy Blood Extraction Kit. For this clone: Its cognate antigen has yet to be identified. No qualities accompany the bases; no much larger clone lies one base away.

Input material: PBMCs. Recombination connected TRBV5-1 to TRBJ2-1, and 9 bases in between align with TRBD2. The TCR originated in a young woman in good health and CMV-seronegative. The DNA sequence is as follows: TGCGCCAGCAGCCGGGGACTAGCAAGTGGGGTCTCCTACAATGAGCAGTTCTTC. This yields the protein CASSRGLASGVSYNEQFF.